This is a list of T cell receptor beta chains from one sample in a study of shared clonotypes between healthy human individuals. Clones were read by immunoSEQ multiplex PCR, and TCRdb kept only the in-frame ones, dropping some. The sample yields about 1.5 million clones, roughly 96% seen once. Sequencing input: naive CD4+ T cells sorted from blood. The receptors derive from a man under 40 in good health. Each CDR3 is given with its conserved first and last residue. The listing skips clone size in some rows; elsewhere it reads once, few, many or a size class.

CDR3aa: CASSLGPGGRDGYTF
v_gene: TRBV5-4
j_gene: TRBJ1-2
abundance: -

CDR3aa: CASSSRTGASNQPQHF
v_gene: TRBV28
j_gene: TRBJ1-5
abundance: -

CDR3aa: CASSLAYNEQFF
v_gene: TRBV5-6
j_gene: TRBJ2-1
abundance: -

CDR3aa: CASSPERYQPQHF
v_gene: TRBV2
j_gene: TRBJ1-5
abundance: -

CDR3aa: CASSLVLAGGHGELFF
v_gene: TRBV5-1
j_gene: TRBJ2-2
abundance: once

CDR3aa: CASKQGNYGYTF
v_gene: TRBV6-6
j_gene: TRBJ1-2
abundance: -

CDR3aa: CASRALLVSNEQFF
v_gene: TRBV5-5
j_gene: TRBJ2-1
abundance: -

CDR3aa: CASSLGAGGPAGANVLTF
v_gene: TRBV5-1
j_gene: TRBJ2-6
abundance: -

CDR3aa: CASSLEVGGQPQHF
v_gene: TRBV5-1
j_gene: TRBJ1-5
abundance: -

CDR3aa: CASSPYLGQGNQPQHF
v_gene: TRBV28
j_gene: TRBJ1-5
abundance: once

CDR3aa: CSVGNRGVGKLFF
v_gene: TRBV29-1
j_gene: TRBJ1-4
abundance: -

CDR3aa: CASSPEGTLGETQYF
v_gene: TRBV5-1
j_gene: TRBJ2-5
abundance: -

CDR3aa: CASSNPTLDGELFF
v_gene: TRBV11-2
j_gene: TRBJ2-2
abundance: once

CDR3aa: CATSMASGYNEQFF
v_gene: TRBV15
j_gene: TRBJ2-1
abundance: -

CDR3aa: CASSQGPGQRMETQYF
v_gene: TRBV4-1
j_gene: TRBJ2-5
abundance: -

CDR3aa: CASSATLGGVPPYEQYF
v_gene: TRBV9
j_gene: TRBJ2-7
abundance: few

CDR3aa: CASSLVSAAVAKNIQYF
v_gene: TRBV28
j_gene: TRBJ2-4
abundance: -

CDR3aa: CASSPPGIGTEAFF
v_gene: TRBV19
j_gene: TRBJ1-1
abundance: -

CDR3aa: CASSLGDTQYF
v_gene: TRBV19
j_gene: TRBJ2-3
abundance: -

CDR3aa: CAISAEVGGTYEQYF
v_gene: TRBV10-3
j_gene: TRBJ2-7
abundance: -

CDR3aa: CASSFFGSYGYTF
v_gene: TRBV5-4
j_gene: TRBJ1-2
abundance: -

CDR3aa: CASRFRGLYNEQFF
v_gene: TRBV2
j_gene: TRBJ2-1
abundance: -

CDR3aa: CAISDLRGRDGYTF
v_gene: TRBV10-3
j_gene: TRBJ1-2
abundance: -

CDR3aa: CASSRYGYTF
v_gene: TRBV7-9
j_gene: TRBJ1-2
abundance: -

CDR3aa: CATHRDSNQPQHF
v_gene: TRBV28
j_gene: TRBJ1-5
abundance: -

CDR3aa: CASSPSGRRYEQYF
v_gene: TRBV19
j_gene: TRBJ2-7
abundance: once

CDR3aa: CASRPTAATDNSYEQYF
v_gene: TRBV2
j_gene: TRBJ2-7
abundance: -

CDR3aa: CASSSGQGINTQYF
v_gene: TRBV5-1
j_gene: TRBJ2-3
abundance: -

CDR3aa: CASSLRAHYGYTF
v_gene: TRBV13
j_gene: TRBJ1-2
abundance: few

CDR3aa: CAIRGQGDPEAFF
v_gene: TRBV10-3
j_gene: TRBJ1-1
abundance: -

CDR3aa: CSATGQPNEKLFF
v_gene: TRBV29-1
j_gene: TRBJ1-4
abundance: -

CDR3aa: CASSLVGATAKNIQYF
v_gene: TRBV5-1
j_gene: TRBJ2-4
abundance: -

CDR3aa: CASSLAKGGQYF
v_gene: TRBV7-8
j_gene: TRBJ2-7
abundance: -

CDR3aa: CASSARQGGTDTQYF
v_gene: TRBV18
j_gene: TRBJ2-3
abundance: once

CDR3aa: CASSHPGSETQYF
v_gene: TRBV6-5
j_gene: TRBJ2-5
abundance: once

CDR3aa: CARSLDGTDNEQFF
v_gene: TRBV5-3
j_gene: TRBJ2-1
abundance: -

CDR3aa: CASSPQSGRVVEQYF
v_gene: TRBV2
j_gene: TRBJ2-7
abundance: -

CDR3aa: CASSLDRASGELFF
v_gene: TRBV5-4
j_gene: TRBJ2-2
abundance: -

CDR3aa: CASSKEGDSYNEQFF
v_gene: TRBV9
j_gene: TRBJ2-1
abundance: -

CDR3aa: CASSFQTTRTGELFF
v_gene: TRBV11-2
j_gene: TRBJ1-4
abundance: -

CDR3aa: CASSLEGDSGQPQHF
v_gene: TRBV5-1
j_gene: TRBJ1-5
abundance: -